The clone carrying this T cell receptor beta chain was observed at least ten times. Its matching antigen is unknown. The CDR3 length is 13 residues. Trimming pared 3 bases from V and 8 bases from J, leaving 11 bases between. These data originate in a study of T cell repertoires in cytomegalovirus infection. The overall study: Matching HLA type and CMV infection were both indicated by public TCR beta signatures. Points from the study as a whole: People with CMV and the relevant HLA were identified by cumulative public TCR beta family frequency. Dominating the ex vivo response were TCR beta clonotypes that were CMV-specific and HLA-C-restricted.

TCRdb reanalysed the reads using MiXCR and keeps one entry per CDR3 protein. The table records 490,000 or so distinct CDR3 sequences, approximately 11% of them present only once. This receptor was identified in a human donor in good health (CMV status not recorded). Some clones in this sample may be carry-over from other donors' samples. Sequencing was carried out using PBMCs. The rearrangement links TRBV12-3 or TRBV12-4 to TRBJ1-5; D is uncertain. CDR3 DNA: TGTGCCAGCAGTTTCGGAGGAGACAAGCCCCAGCATTTT. Protein product: CASSFGGDKPQHF.